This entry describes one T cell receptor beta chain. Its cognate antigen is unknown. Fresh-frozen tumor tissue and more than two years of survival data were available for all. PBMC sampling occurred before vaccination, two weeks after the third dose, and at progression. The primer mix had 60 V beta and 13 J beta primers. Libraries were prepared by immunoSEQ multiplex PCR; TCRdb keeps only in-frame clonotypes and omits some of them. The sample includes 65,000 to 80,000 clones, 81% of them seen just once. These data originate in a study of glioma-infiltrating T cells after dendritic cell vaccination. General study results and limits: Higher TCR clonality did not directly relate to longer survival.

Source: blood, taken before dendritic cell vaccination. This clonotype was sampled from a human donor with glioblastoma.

The CDR3 coding sequence is TGTGCCAGCAGCTGGGACTTGTATGGTACAGATACGCAGTATTTT. This encodes CASSWDLYGTDTQYF. J is TRBJ2-3 and V is TRBV5-4, with D tentatively TRBD2 (6 bases). The CDR3 is 15 amino acids. Trimming removed 3 bases from V and 3 bases from J, with 14 bases in between. Germline loops: CDR1 SGHNT, CDR2 YYREEE (reference sequence).